The entry below gives a single T cell receptor beta chain sequence along with its context. A second PCR of 7 to 11 cycles used a sample-barcoded 5' primer and a J-beta primer mix. TCRdb re-called the 5' RACE reads with MiXCR, one entry per CDR3 protein. The sample carries 800,000 to 900,000 distinct CDR3 sequences, around two thirds recorded once. Peripheral blood, ten milliliters per donor, was collected. The V gene end was trimmed by 6 bases and the J gene end by 2 bases; junction bases not matched to a gene: 5. The CDR3 has 15 residues. Germline V gene data show CDR1 as SNHLY and CDR2 as FYNNEI. This specimen comes from a study of blood T cells in healthy people across ages.

The clonotype comes from a man between 25 and 39 years old in good health. The sample consisted of blood. This chain uses TRBV2 with TRBJ2-1; 9 nucleotides match TRBD2. The CDR3 coding sequence is TGTGCCAGCAGAAATAGCGGGGGAACCTACAATGAGCAGTTCTTC. It codes for CASRNSGGTYNEQFF.